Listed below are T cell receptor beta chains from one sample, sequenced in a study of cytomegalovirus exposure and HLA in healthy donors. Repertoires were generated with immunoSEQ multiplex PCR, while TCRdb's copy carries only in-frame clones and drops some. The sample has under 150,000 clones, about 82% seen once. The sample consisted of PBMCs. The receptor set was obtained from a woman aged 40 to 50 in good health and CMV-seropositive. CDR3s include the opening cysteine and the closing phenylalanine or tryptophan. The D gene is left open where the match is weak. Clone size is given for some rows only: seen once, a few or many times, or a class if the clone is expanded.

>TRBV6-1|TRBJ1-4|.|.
CASSVPARVATNEKLFF
TGTGCCAGCAGTGTTCCCGCCAGGGTTGCAACTAATGAAAAACTGTTTTTT
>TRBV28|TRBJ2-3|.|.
CAIGETGPRLDTQYF
TGTGCCATCGGTGAAACAGGGCCGAGGTTAGATACGCAGTATTTT
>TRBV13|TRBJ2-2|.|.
CASRPGVSNTGELFF
TGTGCCAGCAGGCCAGGGGTGTCTAACACCGGGGAGCTGTTTTTT
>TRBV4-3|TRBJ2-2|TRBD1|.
CASSLRHRGAGTGELFF
TGCGCCAGCAGCCTACGCCACAGGGGGGCGGGCACCGGGGAGCTGTTTTTT
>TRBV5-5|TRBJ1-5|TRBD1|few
CASSHGQGVQPQHF
TGTGCCAGCAGTCACGGACAGGGGGTTCAGCCCCAGCATTTT
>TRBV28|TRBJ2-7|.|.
CASSGHRDTTYEQYF
TGTGCCAGCAGCGGTCACCGGGACACCACCTACGAGCAGTACTTC
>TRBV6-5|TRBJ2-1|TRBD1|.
CASSSADRDNEQFF
TGTGCCAGCAGCTCAGCGGACAGGGACAATGAGCAGTTCTTC
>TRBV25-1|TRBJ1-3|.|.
CASGDEGNTIYF
TGTGCCAGCGGAGACGAAGGAAACACCATATATTTT
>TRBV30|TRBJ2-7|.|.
CAWSVLGSVLDEQYF
TGTGCCTGGAGTGTTTTGGGTAGCGTCCTGGACGAGCAGTACTTC
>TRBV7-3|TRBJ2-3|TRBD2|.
CASSLTAGGTDTQYF
TGTGCCAGCAGCTTAACCGCGGGAGGCACAGATACGCAGTATTTT
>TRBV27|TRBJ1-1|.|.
CASRQGGTEAFF
TGTGCCAGCAGACAGGGTGGGACTGAAGCTTTCTTT
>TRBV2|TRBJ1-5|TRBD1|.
CASRDRDQPQHF
TGTGCCAGCAGGGACAGGGATCAGCCCCAGCATTTT
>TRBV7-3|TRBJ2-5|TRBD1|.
CASSLKPRDSKGTQYF
TGTGCCAGCAGCTTGAAGCCCCGGGACAGCAAAGGGACCCAGTACTTC
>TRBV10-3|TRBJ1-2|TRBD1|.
CAIRTSGTGDGYTF
TGTGCCATCAGAACCTCCGGGACAGGGGATGGCTACACCTTC
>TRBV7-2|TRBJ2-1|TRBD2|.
CASSLGRGGVDEQFF
TGTGCCAGCAGCTTAGGGCGGGGGGGCGTGGATGAGCAGTTCTTC
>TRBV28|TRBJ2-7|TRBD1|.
CASSSGQGSSYEQYF
TGTGCCAGCAGCAGCGGACAGGGGAGCTCCTACGAGCAGTACTTC
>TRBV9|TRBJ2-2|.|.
CASSGWGETGELFF
TGTGCCAGCAGCGGATGGGGGGAGACCGGGGAGCTGTTTTTT
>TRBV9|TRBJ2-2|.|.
CASSLRDGELFF
TGTGCCAGCAGCCTACGGGACGGGGAGCTGTTTTTT
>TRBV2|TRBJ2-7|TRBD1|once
CASIRPGQDTEQYF
TGTGCCAGCATCCGCCCCGGACAGGACACAGAGCAGTACTTC
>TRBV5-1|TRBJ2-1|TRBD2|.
CASSLEFGKRGDEQFF
TGCGCCAGCAGCTTGGAATTTGGGAAGCGGGGTGATGAGCAGTTCTTC
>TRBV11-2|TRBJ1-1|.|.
CASRGMTFSTEAFF
TGTGCCAGCAGAGGAATGACATTTTCCACTGAAGCTTTCTTT
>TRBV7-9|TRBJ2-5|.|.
CASSLRGGEETQYF
TGTGCCAGCAGCTTAAGAGGGGGGGAAGAGACCCAGTACTTC
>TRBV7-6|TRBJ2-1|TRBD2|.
CASSSLSGSSSYNEQFF
TGTGCCAGCAGCTCCCTTAGCGGGAGTAGCTCCTACAATGAGCAGTTCTTC
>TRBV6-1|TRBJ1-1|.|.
CANYNTEAFF
TGTGCCAACTATAACACTGAAGCTTTCTTT
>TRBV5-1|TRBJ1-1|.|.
CASSPRVGDTEAFF
TGCGCCAGCAGCCCCCGGGTCGGGGACACTGAAGCTTTCTTT
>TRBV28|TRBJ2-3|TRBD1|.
CASSGVTGVSTDTQYF
TGTGCCAGCAGTGGGGTGACAGGGGTTAGCACAGATACGCAGTATTTT
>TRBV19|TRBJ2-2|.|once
CASSMTGTGELFF
TGTGCCAGTAGTATGACGGGCACCGGGGAGCTGTTTTTT
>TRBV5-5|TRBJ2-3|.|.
CASKTGADTQYF
TGTGCCAGCAAAACAGGTGCGGATACGCAGTATTTT
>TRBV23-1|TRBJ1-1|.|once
CASSQTRRVSTEAFF
TGCGCCAGCAGTCAAACTCGTCGGGTCTCCACTGAAGCTTTCTTT
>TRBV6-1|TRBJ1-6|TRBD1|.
CASSPRTGVDSPLHF
TGTGCCAGCAGTCCTAGGACAGGGGTGGATTCACCCCTCCACTTT
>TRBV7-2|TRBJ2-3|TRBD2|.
CASSLIPAGGQNADTQYF
TGTGCCAGCAGCTTAATTCCAGCGGGGGGGCAGAACGCAGATACGCAGTATTTT
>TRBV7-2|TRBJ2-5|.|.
CASSLVAVLQETQYF
TGTGCCAGCAGCTTAGTGGCCGTATTGCAAGAGACCCAGTACTTC